The clone carrying this TCR beta chain was seen many times. Using its own MiXCR run on the 5' RACE reads, TCRdb lists one record per CDR3 protein. The data show 30,000 or so distinct CDR3 sequences, with around 4.3% seen just once and about 47% held by the top ten. Germline CDR1 and CDR2: SNHLY and FYNNEI. V shed 7 bases, J shed 2 bases, and the junction held 9 bases outside the gene matches. This CDR3 has 16 residues. The sample is drawn from a study of T cells after yellow fever vaccination. This clonotype was obtained from a man between 25 and 39 years old who received the YFV17D yellow fever vaccine. Sequenced material: CD8+ T cells sorted from PBMCs, taken 5 days after the yellow fever booster vaccination. The gene calls are TRBV2 and TRBJ1-5; 9 bases map to TRBD1. CDR3 amino acids: CASTRDREGGNQPQHF. The CDR3 bases are TGTGCCAGCACCCGGGACAGGGAGGGTGGCAATCAGCCCCAGCATTTT.